Listed here are 26 T cell receptor beta chains from one sample, sequenced in a study of T cell responses to AZD1222 COVID-19 vaccine. The assay was immunoSEQ multiplex PCR, and TCRdb's table has in-frame clones only and misses some. The sample holds over 85,000 clones, 85% to 95% seen once. The sample in question was peripheral blood, obtained on day 0 of AZD1222 vaccination. The source is an adult in good health.

Written as DNA, the CDR3 is TGTGCCAGTAGTAGGGACAGGGACTATGGCTACACCTTC. Translation gives CASSRDRDYGYTF. The chain couples TRBV19 to TRBJ1-2; 9 nucleotides agree with TRBD1. Germline V gene sequence: CDR1 LNHDA, CDR2 SQIVND (reference sequence). The CDR3 sequence is 13 residues long. The ends lost 4 bases at V and 3 bases at J; junction bases unmatched: 0.

This chain connects TRBV5-5 to TRBJ1-5, with 10 bases identical to TRBD1. Germline V gives CDR1 SGHKS, CDR2 YYEKEE (reference sequence). With 3 bases clipped from V and 2 bases from J, the junction kept 5 bases outside the gene matches. The CDR3 is 16 amino acids. The CDR3 here is CASSWTGGQGNQPQHF. DNA of the CDR3: TGTGCCAGCAGCTGGACAGGGGGTCAGGGCAATCAGCCCCAGCATTTT.

The V call is TRBV2, the J call TRBJ1-4, with a tentative D call TRBD1 (5 bases). The CDR3 totals 13 residues. Germline values: CDR1 SNHLY, CDR2 FYNNEI. V gave up 5 bases and J gave up 7 bases, with 11 bases separating them. CDR3 sequence (DNA): TGTGCCAGCAGTCGGCAGGGAGCTGAAAAACTGTTTTTT. Translation gives CASSRQGAEKLFF.

The chain couples TRBV19 to TRBJ1-6, with D possibly being TRBD1 (6 bases). V was trimmed by 1 base and J by 14 bases, leaving 24 bases between them. CDR1 and CDR2 (germline): LNHDA, SQIVND (reference sequence). CDR3 length: 17 residues. The chain's CDR3 is CASSIGDRGKGTSALHF. CDR3 sequence (DNA): TGTGCCAGTAGTATAGGAGACAGAGGAAAGGGGACATCGGCCCTCCACTTT.

The V call is TRBV29-1, the J call TRBJ2-7; D is perhaps TRBD2 (5 bases). The CDR3 contains 12 residues. V shed 6 bases and J shed 6 bases, with 15 bases lying between them. Looked up from germline, CDR1 is SQVTM and CDR2 is ANQGSEA. The CDR3 region has the DNA TGCAGCGTGAGGAGGTCTTTTGGCGAGCAGTACTTC. Its translation: CSVRRSFGEQYF.

V gene TRBV19 combines with J gene TRBJ1-2; 8 bases agree with TRBD1. There are 15 residues in the CDR3. Trimming cost V 4 bases and J 8 bases; bases outside gene matches: 12. CDR1 is LNHDA and CDR2 is SQIVND in the germline V gene (reference sequence). The CDR3 loop reads CASSTPGQGTRGYTF. The CDR3 DNA follows: TGTGCCAGTAGTACCCCCGGACAGGGTACACGAGGCTACACCTTC.

This clone has only one observation. V and J are TRBV6-5 and TRBJ2-3; 8 nucleotides align to TRBD1. The germline gives CDR1 MNHEY, CDR2 SVGAGI. The junction had 7 bases not matched to a gene; V was cut back by 6 bases and J by 2 bases. CDR3 length equals 15 residues. CDR3 amino acids: CASSLQGATTDTQYF. The CDR3 DNA reads as TGTGCCAGCAGCCTCCAGGGGGCAACCACAGATACGCAGTATTTT.

The chain is built from TRBV28 and TRBJ2-1; 7 bases are a match to TRBD1. V dropped 5 bases and J dropped 6; count of bases not matched to a gene: 16. This CDR3 spans 17 amino acids. Germline CDR1 is MDHEN and CDR2 is SYDVKM. CDR3 bases: TGTGCCAGCAGTATCGTTCCATGGGACAGAGTCATCAATGAGCAGTTCTTC. It codes for CASSIVPWDRVINEQFF. The full variable domain, with the rest looked up from reference TRBV28 and TRBJ2-1, is DVKVTQSSRYLVKRTGEKVFLECVQDMDHENMFWYRQDPGLGLRLIYFSYDVKMKEKGDIPEGYSVSREKKERFSLILESASTNQTSMYLCASSIVPWDRVINEQFFGPGTRLTVL.

This rearrangement joins TRBV3-1 (or the pseudogene TRBV3-2) to TRBJ1-2, with D tentatively TRBD1 (5 bases). Germline V gene data show CDR1 as LGHDT and CDR2 as YNNKEL (reference sequence). The CDR3 extends over 14 amino acids. The germline V and J ends were trimmed by 4 bases and 2 bases, with 11 bases remaining between them. The CDR3 DNA follows: TGTGCCAGCAGCCCGGGACGGTCAAACTATGGCTACACCTTC. It is translated as CASSPGRSNYGYTF.

The V gene is TRBV2, the J gene TRBJ2-1; 14 bases fit TRBD2. With 5 bases clipped from V and 7 bases from J, the junction kept 7 bases outside the gene matches. The CDR3 consists of 16 residues. Germline V gene lookup returns CDR1 SNHLY and CDR2 FYNNEI. The CDR3 spells CASSSRLAGGLNEQFF. CDR3 sequence (DNA): TGTGCCAGCAGTTCCCGACTAGCGGGGGGGCTTAATGAGCAGTTCTTC.

V usage is TRBV4-1 and J usage is TRBJ2-7, with 7 bases that match TRBD1. The CDR3 loop spans 15 amino acids. Germline CDR1 reads MGHRA; CDR2 reads YSYEKL. V lost 4 bases and J lost 7; bases outside the gene matches: 13. CDR3 DNA: TGCGCCAGCAGCCCAACAGGGGATTCAACTTTTGAGCAGTACTTC. Protein product: CASSPTGDSTFEQYF.

The gene calls are TRBV15 and TRBJ2-2; 7 bases map to TRBD1. This CDR3 has 16 amino acids. CDR1 and CDR2 (germline): LNHNV, YYDKDF (reference sequence). V shed 6 bases and J 5 bases; nucleotides not matched to a gene: 12. CDR3 sequence (DNA): TGTGCCACCAGTTGGCCATCAGGGGGTCGGACCGGGGAGCTGTTTTTT. Translation: CATSWPSGGRTGELFF.

V is TRBV7-9 and J is TRBJ2-7; 7 bases agree with TRBD1. Germline CDR1 reads SEHNR; CDR2 reads FQNEAQ (reference sequence). V dropped 2 bases and J dropped 11; count of bases not matched to a gene: 6. This CDR3 comprises 12 residues. The CDR3 DNA follows: TGTGCCAGCAGCTTATACGGTCAGGGGGAGTACTTC. Translated, it gives CASSLYGQGEYF.

The chain employs TRBV10-1 and TRBJ2-6; a weak D match, TRBD2 (5 bases). Looked up from germline, CDR1 is WNHNN and CDR2 is SYGVQD (reference sequence). The CDR3 totals 16 residues. The V gene lost 8 bases and the J gene lost 0 bases, with 14 bases spanning the gap. The CDR3 loop is CASSPGEISGANVLTF. The CDR3 nucleotides read TGCGCCAGCTCCCCCGGGGAGATCTCTGGGGCCAACGTCCTGACTTTC.

The V call is TRBV6-6, the J call TRBJ2-5; 7 bases are a match to TRBD1. V dropped 3 bases and J dropped 5; count of bases not matched to a gene: 9. The CDR3 is 15 amino acids. Germline values: CDR1 MNHNY, CDR2 SVGAGI (reference sequence). In nucleotides, the CDR3 is TGTGCCAGCAGTTATTCCGAGGGGGCTGGGGAGACCCAGTACTTC. Its protein is CASSYSEGAGETQYF.

The chain couples TRBV15 to TRBJ1-2; D gene uncertain. This CDR3 is 15 amino acids long. CDR1 LNHNV and CDR2 YYDKDF come from the germline V gene (reference sequence). With 0 bases removed from V and 4 bases from J, the gap between germline ends came to 12 bases. DNA for the CDR3: TGTGCCACCAGCAGAGATCTGGCGGGAATCTATGGCTACACCTTC. As protein: CATSRDLAGIYGYTF.

The V and J genes are TRBV28 and TRBJ2-7; possible D gene TRBD2, 7 bases. Trimming cost V 5 bases and J 4 bases, with 18 bases left between them. The CDR3 runs to 15 residues. Germline CDR1 MDHEN, CDR2 SYDVKM. DNA for the CDR3: TGTGCCAGCAGTCAGGCCTCGGGGGGCGATTACGAGCAGTACTTC. This encodes CASSQASGGDYEQYF.

The chain recombines TRBV6-5 with TRBJ2-7; TRBD1 is a possible D gene (6 bases). This CDR3 contains 15 residues. Trimming removed 2 bases at V and 5 bases at J, with 16 bases between. The germline V gene has CDR1 MNHEY and CDR2 SVGAGI. The CDR3 reads CASSYRDTVGHEQYF. The CDR3 nucleotides read TGTGCCAGCAGTTACCGGGACACCGTGGGCCACGAGCAGTACTTC.

The gene calls are TRBV6-2 or TRBV6-3 and TRBJ1-1; D ambiguous. The CDR3 consists of 14 residues. V lost 7 bases, J lost 4 bases, and 16 bases lay in between. CDR1 and CDR2 from the germline V gene are MNHEY and SVGEGT. CDR3 DNA: TGTGCCAGCACCCCTGAGACGACGGGCACTGAAGCTTTCTTT. It specifies CASTPETTGTEAFF.

J is TRBJ2-2 and V is TRBV12-5; tentative D call: TRBD1 (5 bases). Germline lookup yields CDR1 LGHNT and CDR2 FRNRAP. The V gene lost 8 bases and the J gene lost 0 bases, with 7 bases spanning the gap. The CDR3 runs 13 residues. CDR3 DNA sequence: TGTGCTAGTTCCAGGGCGAACACCGGGGAGCTGTTTTTT. Its protein product is CASSRANTGELFF.

The V and J genes are TRBV6-5 and TRBJ1-2, with no clear D. CDR1 is MNHEY and CDR2 is SVGAGI in the germline V gene. This CDR3 comprises 13 residues. The V end lost 4 bases, the J end lost 2 bases, and 8 bases lay between the germline ends. Here the CDR3 DNA reads TGTGCCAGCAGTTTGGACGGAAACTATGGCTACACCTTC. Translating it yields CASSLDGNYGYTF.

Comment on this clone: Other DNA sequences in the sample encode the same CDR3. The genes are TRBV7-9 and TRBJ2-1; D is tentatively TRBD1 or TRBD2 (6 bases each). Germline V gene sequence: CDR1 SEHNR, CDR2 FQNEAQ (reference sequence). This CDR3 has 13 amino acids. The germline V and J ends were trimmed by 5 bases and 8 bases, with 13 bases remaining between them. The CDR3 DNA sequence: TGTGCCAGCAGCCTCTCCGGGGGCGATGAGCAGTTCTTC. Amino acids: CASSLSGGDEQFF.

The CDR3 here is CASSLGAPEQYF. The CDR3 DNA reads as TGTGCCAGCAGCTTAGGTGCCCCCGAGCAGTACTTC. The V call is TRBV11-2, the J call TRBJ2-7; D is ambiguous. Trimming left V 1 base short and J 6 bases short, with 7 bases between. The CDR3 contains 12 residues. Germline V gene lookup returns CDR1 SGHAT and CDR2 FQNNGV.

V gene TRBV20-1 combines with J gene TRBJ1-4; D possibly corresponds to TRBD1 (5 bases). The CDR3 loop spans 11 amino acids. Between the trimmed V and J ends, which lost 8 bases and 13 bases, there was a span of 17 bases. Germline lookup yields CDR1 DFQATT and CDR2 SNEGSKA (reference sequence). The chain's CDR3 is CSWRTAGGLFF. The CDR3 DNA is TGCAGTTGGAGGACGGCCGGGGGACTGTTTTTT.

The chain employs TRBV6-2 or TRBV6-3 and TRBJ2-3; D not certain. The CDR3 sequence is 14 residues long. The V gene's germline CDR1 is MNHEY and CDR2 SVGEGT. Trimming stripped 2 bases from V and 2 bases from J, with 8 bases between. CDR3 residues: CASSYGYHTDTQYF. The DNA for the CDR3 is TGTGCCAGCAGTTACGGCTACCACACAGATACGCAGTATTTT.

The V call is TRBV2, the J call TRBJ2-7; D gene unclear. The germline CDR1 and CDR2 sequences are SNHLY and FYNNEI. Trimming took off 6 bases at V and 6 bases at J, with 6 bases between the two ends. CDR3 length equals 10 residues. The CDR3: CASRWFEQYF. CDR3 in DNA: TGTGCCAGCAGGTGGTTCGAGCAGTACTTC. Full variable domain (missing parts from reference TRBV2 and TRBJ2-7): EPEVTQTPSHQVTQMGQEVILRCVPISNHLYFYWYRQILGQKVEFLVSFYNNEISEKSEIFDDQFSVERPDGSNFTLKIRSTKLEDSAMYFCASRWFEQYFGPGTRLTVT.